This T cell receptor beta chain was retrieved from a study of neoadjuvant anti-PD-1 for oral cavity cancer. Whole-study context: Patients without progression got a fourth dose around day 43.

On this clone: The antigen is undetermined.

Using immunoSEQ multiplex PCR, the repertoire was profiled, and TCRdb retains in-frame clones only, with some absent. The sample lists 50,000 to 65,000 clones; more than 60% were seen once. Study-wide results and caveats: Post-nivolumab, blood T cell clonality was significantly elevated in non-responders.

The germline V and J ends were trimmed by 0 bases and 7 bases, with 14 bases remaining between them. The germline V gene has CDR1 SGDLS and CDR2 YYNGEE. The CDR3 has 15 residues. The clonotype was recovered from a person aged 40 to 85 with oral cavity squamous cell carcinoma. The source was PBMCs, collected before nivolumab (anti-PD-1) treatment. The genes are TRBV9 and TRBJ2-1; D is uncertain. Here the CDR3 reads CASSVAPGPPNEQFF. The CDR3 DNA reads TGTGCCAGCAGCGTAGCCCCCGGGCCCCCAAATGAGCAGTTCTTC.